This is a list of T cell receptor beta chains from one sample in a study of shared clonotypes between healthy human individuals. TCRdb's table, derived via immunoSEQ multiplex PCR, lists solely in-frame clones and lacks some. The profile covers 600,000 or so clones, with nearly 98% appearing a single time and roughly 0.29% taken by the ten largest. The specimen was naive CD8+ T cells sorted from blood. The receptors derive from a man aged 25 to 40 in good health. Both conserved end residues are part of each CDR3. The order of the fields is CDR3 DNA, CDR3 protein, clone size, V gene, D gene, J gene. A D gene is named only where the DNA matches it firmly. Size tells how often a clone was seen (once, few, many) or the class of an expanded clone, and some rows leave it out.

CDR3nt: TGTGCCAGCCCCATGGGTGAGGCCAAAAACATTCAGTACTTC; CDR3aa: CASPMGEAKNIQYF; abundance: NA; v_gene: TRBV27; d_gene: NA; j_gene: TRBJ2-4
CDR3nt: TGTGCCAGCAGCTTCGGTGAGACCCAGTACTTC; CDR3aa: CASSFGETQYF; abundance: NA; v_gene: TRBV7-9; d_gene: NA; j_gene: TRBJ2-5
CDR3nt: TGTGCCAGCAGCGAGATCGTAACAGGGAACACTGAAGCTTTCTTT; CDR3aa: CASSEIVTGNTEAFF; abundance: NA; v_gene: TRBV14; d_gene: NA; j_gene: TRBJ1-1
CDR3nt: TGTGCCAGCAGTGAAGGGGGCTCCATTATTGAGCAGTACTTC; CDR3aa: CASSEGGSIIEQYF; abundance: once; v_gene: TRBV6-1; d_gene: NA; j_gene: TRBJ2-7
CDR3nt: TGTGCCAGCAGTGGGGTAGCGGAGGAATCCTACGAGCAGTACTTC; CDR3aa: CASSGVAEESYEQYF; abundance: once; v_gene: TRBV2; d_gene: NA; j_gene: TRBJ2-7
CDR3nt: TGTGCCAGCTCACCAAGGCCAGGGTCCTACGAGCAGTACTTC; CDR3aa: CASSPRPGSYEQYF; abundance: NA; v_gene: TRBV18; d_gene: NA; j_gene: TRBJ2-7
CDR3nt: TGTGCCAGCAGTTTTGGGGTGGGGAGCTACGAGCAGTACTTC; CDR3aa: CASSFGVGSYEQYF; abundance: NA; v_gene: TRBV28; d_gene: NA; j_gene: TRBJ2-7
CDR3nt: TGTGCCAGCAGCTCAACAGGGCGGCAACTGTTTTTT; CDR3aa: CASSSTGRQLFF; abundance: NA; v_gene: TRBV7-2; d_gene: NA; j_gene: TRBJ1-4
CDR3nt: TGTGCCAGCAGCCCTACTAGCGGACTTTACCCCCAAGAGACCCAGTACTTC; CDR3aa: CASSPTSGLYPQETQYF; abundance: NA; v_gene: TRBV14; d_gene: TRBD2; j_gene: TRBJ2-5
CDR3nt: TGTGCCATCAGTGAGACGTTCCAGGGGAACACTGAAGCTTTCTTT; CDR3aa: CAISETFQGNTEAFF; abundance: NA; v_gene: TRBV10-3; d_gene: NA; j_gene: TRBJ1-1
CDR3nt: TGTGCCAGCAGTGAAGGGGGAACCTCTAGCGGGTTCTACAATGAGCAGTTCTTC; CDR3aa: CASSEGGTSSGFYNEQFF; abundance: NA; v_gene: TRBV2; d_gene: TRBD2; j_gene: TRBJ2-1
CDR3nt: TGTGCCAGCAGAGTACTAGCGGGATTGACAGATACGCAGTATTTT; CDR3aa: CASRVLAGLTDTQYF; abundance: once; v_gene: TRBV27; d_gene: TRBD2; j_gene: TRBJ2-3
CDR3nt: TGTGCCAGCAGCTTAGCATCCGGGGAAGGGTACGAGCAGTACTTC; CDR3aa: CASSLASGEGYEQYF; abundance: NA; v_gene: TRBV7-9; d_gene: NA; j_gene: TRBJ2-7
CDR3nt: TGTGCCAGCACCTACCCGGGGGGCTACGAGCAGTACTTC; CDR3aa: CASTYPGGYEQYF; abundance: NA; v_gene: TRBV2; d_gene: TRBD2; j_gene: TRBJ2-7
CDR3nt: TGTGCCAGCAGACTACTCGGGGCAGGGCAGTATTCCTACGAGCAGTACTTC; CDR3aa: CASRLLGAGQYSYEQYF; abundance: NA; v_gene: TRBV2; d_gene: NA; j_gene: TRBJ2-7
CDR3nt: TGTGCCAGCAGTTTTATAGGCGAAGATACGCAGTATTTT; CDR3aa: CASSFIGEDTQYF; abundance: NA; v_gene: TRBV27; d_gene: NA; j_gene: TRBJ2-3
CDR3nt: TGCAGCTGCCGCACAGGGACCTCCTACGAGCAGTACTTC; CDR3aa: CSCRTGTSYEQYF; abundance: NA; v_gene: TRBV29-1; d_gene: NA; j_gene: TRBJ2-7
CDR3nt: TGCGCCAGCAGCCAAGTTCCTTACCAGCGCCCAGGAGATACGCAGTATTTT; CDR3aa: CASSQVPYQRPGDTQYF; abundance: NA; v_gene: TRBV4-1; d_gene: NA; j_gene: TRBJ2-3
CDR3nt: TGCGCCAGCAGCTTGGAGTACAGGTCCTATGGCTACACCTTC; CDR3aa: CASSLEYRSYGYTF; abundance: NA; v_gene: TRBV5-1; d_gene: NA; j_gene: TRBJ1-2
CDR3nt: TGTGCCAGCAGTTACTCGGGAGGCTATGGCTACACCTTC; CDR3aa: CASSYSGGYGYTF; abundance: NA; v_gene: TRBV6-5; d_gene: NA; j_gene: TRBJ1-2
CDR3nt: TGTGCCAGCAGTTGGACAGGGGACGAGCAGTACTTC; CDR3aa: CASSWTGDEQYF; abundance: NA; v_gene: TRBV2; d_gene: TRBD1; j_gene: TRBJ2-7
CDR3nt: TGTGCCAGCAGCCCAACAGGGATTGGCAAAAGGTCCTACGAGCAGTACTTC; CDR3aa: CASSPTGIGKRSYEQYF; abundance: NA; v_gene: TRBV7-8; d_gene: NA; j_gene: TRBJ2-7
CDR3nt: TGTGCCAGCAGCCAGGGGACCGGGACATTGCGGGGCTACACCTTC; CDR3aa: CASSQGTGTLRGYTF; abundance: NA; v_gene: TRBV27; d_gene: NA; j_gene: TRBJ1-2
CDR3nt: TGCAGCGTGCTCTCGGGACAGGGGGTTGAAAAACTGTTTTTT; CDR3aa: CSVLSGQGVEKLFF; abundance: NA; v_gene: TRBV29-1; d_gene: TRBD1; j_gene: TRBJ1-4
CDR3nt: TGTGCCAGCAGCTCTGTGACTACAGGATTTTTTGGGGCCGGGGAGCTGTTTTTT; CDR3aa: CASSSVTTGFFGAGELFF; abundance: NA; v_gene: TRBV7-9; d_gene: NA; j_gene: TRBJ2-2
CDR3nt: TGTGCCAGCAGCCAAGAAAATGGCATGGGCTACGAGCAGTACTTC; CDR3aa: CASSQENGMGYEQYF; abundance: once; v_gene: TRBV11-2; d_gene: NA; j_gene: TRBJ2-7
CDR3nt: TGTGCCAGCAGCCCCCCCTCTCGACAAGTCCTCTACAATGAGCAGTTCTTC; CDR3aa: CASSPPSRQVLYNEQFF; abundance: NA; v_gene: TRBV7-9; d_gene: NA; j_gene: TRBJ2-1
CDR3nt: TGTGCCAGCAGCCTAGCAGGGGCGGAAGCCTATGGCTACACCTTC; CDR3aa: CASSLAGAEAYGYTF; abundance: NA; v_gene: TRBV9; d_gene: NA; j_gene: TRBJ1-2
CDR3nt: TGTGCCAGCAGTTTCGTGGATACGCAGTATTTT; CDR3aa: CASSFVDTQYF; abundance: NA; v_gene: TRBV28; d_gene: NA; j_gene: TRBJ2-3
CDR3nt: TGCAGCGTTGTAAGTGGGGAGGGCAATACGCAGTATTTT; CDR3aa: CSVVSGEGNTQYF; abundance: NA; v_gene: TRBV29-1; d_gene: TRBD2; j_gene: TRBJ2-3
CDR3nt: TGTGCCAGCAGCCCCTTCGGGACAGGGGTCACCGGGGAGCTGTTTTTT; CDR3aa: CASSPFGTGVTGELFF; abundance: NA; v_gene: TRBV7-9; d_gene: TRBD1; j_gene: TRBJ2-2
CDR3nt: TGTGCCAGCAGCTCGACTAGCGAGAACTCCTACAATGAGCAGTTCTTC; CDR3aa: CASSSTSENSYNEQFF; abundance: NA; v_gene: TRBV7-8; d_gene: TRBD2; j_gene: TRBJ2-1
CDR3nt: TGTGCCAGCAGCCTCGGGACTAGCGGTTACAATGAGCAGTTCTTC; CDR3aa: CASSLGTSGYNEQFF; abundance: NA; v_gene: TRBV6-5; d_gene: TRBD2; j_gene: TRBJ2-1
CDR3nt: TGCGCCAGCAGCCAACGGCTAGCGGGAGGTTATGAGCAGTTCTTC; CDR3aa: CASSQRLAGGYEQFF; abundance: NA; v_gene: TRBV4-3; d_gene: TRBD2; j_gene: TRBJ2-1
CDR3nt: TGTGCCAGGACGACGGCGGACGGTGAGCAGTTCTTC; CDR3aa: CARTTADGEQFF; abundance: NA; v_gene: TRBV2; d_gene: NA; j_gene: TRBJ2-1
CDR3nt: TGTGCCAGCAGCGATATCGCGGGACCGAGAAACTATGGCTACACCTTC; CDR3aa: CASSDIAGPRNYGYTF; abundance: NA; v_gene: TRBV7-9; d_gene: NA; j_gene: TRBJ1-2
CDR3nt: TGTGCCAGCAGCTTAGGACTAGGGGCCTACAATGAGCAGTTCTTC; CDR3aa: CASSLGLGAYNEQFF; abundance: once; v_gene: TRBV7-9; d_gene: NA; j_gene: TRBJ2-1
CDR3nt: TGTGCCAGCAGCCGACCAGGGAGGACTAGCGGAAATGAGCAGTTCTTC; CDR3aa: CASSRPGRTSGNEQFF; abundance: NA; v_gene: TRBV7-2; d_gene: TRBD2; j_gene: TRBJ2-1
CDR3nt: TGTGCCAGCAGCCACGGGACAGGGACGGCCTATGGCTACACCTTC; CDR3aa: CASSHGTGTAYGYTF; abundance: once; v_gene: TRBV7-9; d_gene: TRBD1; j_gene: TRBJ1-2
CDR3nt: TGCGCCAGCAGTGCATACGCCACCACTGAAGCTTTCTTT; CDR3aa: CASSAYATTEAFF; abundance: once; v_gene: TRBV10-1; d_gene: NA; j_gene: TRBJ1-1
CDR3nt: TGTGCCAGCAGTCTTGGGGGCGTGGAACTGTTTTTT; CDR3aa: CASSLGGVELFF; abundance: NA; v_gene: TRBV9; d_gene: NA; j_gene: TRBJ1-4
CDR3nt: TGCGCCAGCCAAGACAACTTTAACTATGGCTACACCTTC; CDR3aa: CASQDNFNYGYTF; abundance: NA; v_gene: TRBV4-1; d_gene: NA; j_gene: TRBJ1-2
CDR3nt: TGCGCCAGCAGCCAAGAAAGCCGGACAGGCGATACCTACGAGCAGTACTTC; CDR3aa: CASSQESRTGDTYEQYF; abundance: NA; v_gene: TRBV4-3; d_gene: TRBD1; j_gene: TRBJ2-7
CDR3nt: TGTGCCAGCAGTTACAGGGGGCGGGGGAACAATGAGCAGTTCTTC; CDR3aa: CASSYRGRGNNEQFF; abundance: NA; v_gene: TRBV6-5; d_gene: NA; j_gene: TRBJ2-1
CDR3nt: TGTGCCAGCAGCCCCGGGGCTAGGGAGCAGTACTTC; CDR3aa: CASSPGAREQYF; abundance: NA; v_gene: TRBV7-2; d_gene: NA; j_gene: TRBJ2-7
CDR3nt: TGTGCCAGCAGCTTTCGACTAGCGGGAGTCACAGATACGCAGTATTTT; CDR3aa: CASSFRLAGVTDTQYF; abundance: NA; v_gene: TRBV7-6; d_gene: TRBD2; j_gene: TRBJ2-3
CDR3nt: TGTGCCAGCAGCTTCTTCGTAGGGGGCAAAACCACCGGGGAGCTGTTTTTT; CDR3aa: CASSFFVGGKTTGELFF; abundance: NA; v_gene: TRBV7-9; d_gene: TRBD1; j_gene: TRBJ2-2
CDR3nt: TGTGCCAGCAGCTTGGTTGTGCAGGGGACTTGGGAATTCGAGCAGTACTTC; CDR3aa: CASSLVVQGTWEFEQYF; abundance: NA; v_gene: TRBV5-7; d_gene: NA; j_gene: TRBJ2-7
CDR3nt: TGTGCCAGTAGTATGTCCAGGAACACTGAAGCTTTCTTT; CDR3aa: CASSMSRNTEAFF; abundance: NA; v_gene: TRBV19; d_gene: NA; j_gene: TRBJ1-1
CDR3nt: TGTGCCAGCACCCATCAGGGGATGCTGGATGGGCAGTACTTC; CDR3aa: CASTHQGMLDGQYF; abundance: NA; v_gene: TRBV7-4; d_gene: NA; j_gene: TRBJ2-7
CDR3nt: TGTGCCAGCAGCTTAGAGGGGGACAATGAGCAGTTCTTC; CDR3aa: CASSLEGDNEQFF; abundance: NA; v_gene: TRBV7-9; d_gene: NA; j_gene: TRBJ2-1
CDR3nt: TGTGCCAGCAGTGAATATGGAGCGGCCTTGCAGTTCTTC; CDR3aa: CASSEYGAALQFF; abundance: NA; v_gene: TRBV25-1; d_gene: NA; j_gene: TRBJ2-1
CDR3nt: TGTGCCAGCAGCTTGGGAGCGGGAGGCGCCTACGAGCAGTACTTC; CDR3aa: CASSLGAGGAYEQYF; abundance: NA; v_gene: TRBV5-5; d_gene: TRBD2; j_gene: TRBJ2-7
CDR3nt: TGTGCCATCAGTGAGATAGGTCTCTATGGCTACACCTTC; CDR3aa: CAISEIGLYGYTF; abundance: NA; v_gene: TRBV10-3; d_gene: NA; j_gene: TRBJ1-2